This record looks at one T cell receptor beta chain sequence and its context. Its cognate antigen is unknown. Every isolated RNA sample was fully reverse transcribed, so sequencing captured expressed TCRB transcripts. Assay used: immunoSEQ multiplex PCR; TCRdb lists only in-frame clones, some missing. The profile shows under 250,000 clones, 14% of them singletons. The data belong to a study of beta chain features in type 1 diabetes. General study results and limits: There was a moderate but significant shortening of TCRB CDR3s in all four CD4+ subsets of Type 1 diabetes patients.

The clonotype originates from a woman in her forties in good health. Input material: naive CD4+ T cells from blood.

This CDR3 is CASSGGLAGGNTYNEQFF. The CDR3 DNA follows: TGTGCCAGCAGTGGGGGACTAGCGGGGGGTAACACTTACAATGAGCAGTTCTTC. The rearrangement uses TRBV2 and TRBJ2-1, with TRBD2 identical over 15 bases. Unmatched junction bases numbered 8, after V lost 4 bases and J lost 4 bases. Germline lookup yields CDR1 SNHLY and CDR2 FYNNEI. The CDR3 is 18 residues long.